This section outlines one T cell receptor (beta chain) sequence together with its context. Its target is not known. One entry per CDR3 protein results from TCRdb running MiXCR on the 5' RACE reads. The sample has about 500,000 distinct CDR3 sequences; roughly 22% are singletons. This record belongs to a study of T-cell memory formation after mild COVID-19. Study-wide findings and caveats: Contracting CD4+ clones sat mainly in CM and EM; CD8+ in EMRA.

Germline V gives CDR1 SGHVS, CDR2 FQNEAQ. The CDR3 sequence is 15 residues long. V lost 8 bases, J lost 3 bases, and 9 bases stayed unmatched. J is TRBJ2-1 and V is TRBV7-8; 8 nucleotides match TRBD2. The specimen sequenced was PBMCs or a T cell subset sorted from them (not recorded which). The sequence came from an adult woman who had mild COVID-19 (a few samples of this study predate the infection). Cell type and time point are not known. CDR3: CASEIAGLFYNEQFF. The CDR3 nucleotides are TGTGCCAGCGAAATAGCGGGACTCTTCTACAATGAGCAGTTCTTC. The whole variable domain, filled in from reference TRBV7-8 and TRBJ2-1, reads GAGVSQSPRYKVAKRGQDVALRCDPISGHVSLFWYQQALGQGPEFLTYFQNEAQLDKSGLPSDRFFAERPEGSVSTLKIQRTQQEDSAVYLCASEIAGLFYNEQFFGPGTRLTVL.